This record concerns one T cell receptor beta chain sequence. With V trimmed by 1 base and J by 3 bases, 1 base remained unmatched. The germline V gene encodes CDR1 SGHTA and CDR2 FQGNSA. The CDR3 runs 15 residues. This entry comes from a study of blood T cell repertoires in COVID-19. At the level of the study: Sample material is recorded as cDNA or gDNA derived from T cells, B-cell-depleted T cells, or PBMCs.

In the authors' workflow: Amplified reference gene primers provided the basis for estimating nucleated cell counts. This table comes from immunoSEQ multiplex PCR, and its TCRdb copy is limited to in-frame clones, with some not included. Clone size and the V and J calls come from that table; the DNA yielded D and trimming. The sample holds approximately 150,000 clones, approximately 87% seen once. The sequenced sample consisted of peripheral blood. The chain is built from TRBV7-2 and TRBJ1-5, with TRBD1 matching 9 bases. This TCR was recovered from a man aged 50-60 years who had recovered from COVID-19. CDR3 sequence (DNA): TGTGCCAGCAGCTTAGGGGACAGGGCCAATCAGCCCCAGCATTTT. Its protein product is CASSLGDRANQPQHF.